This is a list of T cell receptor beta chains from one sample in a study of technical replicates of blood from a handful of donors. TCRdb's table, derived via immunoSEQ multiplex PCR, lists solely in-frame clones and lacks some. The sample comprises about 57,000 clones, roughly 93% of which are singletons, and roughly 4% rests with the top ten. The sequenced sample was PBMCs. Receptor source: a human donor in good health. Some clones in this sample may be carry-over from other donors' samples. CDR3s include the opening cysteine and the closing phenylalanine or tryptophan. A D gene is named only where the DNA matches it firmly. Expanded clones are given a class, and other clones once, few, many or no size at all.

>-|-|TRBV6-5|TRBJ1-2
CASSYSLQGGLYGYTF
TGTGCCAGCAGTTACTCGTTACAGGGCGGCCTCTATGGCTACACCTTC
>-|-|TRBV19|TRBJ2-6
CASSRGSGANVLTF
TGTGCCAGTAGTCGGGGGTCTGGGGCCAACGTCCTGACTTTC
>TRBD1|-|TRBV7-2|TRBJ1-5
CASSFSGGTGYQPQHF
TGTGCCAGCAGCTTTAGCGGAGGGACAGGTTATCAGCCCCAGCATTTT
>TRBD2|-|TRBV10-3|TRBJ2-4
CAISASGGAAKNIQYF
TGTGCCATCAGTGCAAGCGGGGGGGCAGCCAAAAACATTCAGTACTTC
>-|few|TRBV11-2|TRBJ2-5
CASSLWRQETQYF
TGTGCCAGCAGCTTATGGCGGCAAGAGACCCAGTACTTC
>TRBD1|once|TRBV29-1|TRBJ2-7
CSVALTGTYEQYF
TGCAGCGTTGCTCTGACAGGGACCTACGAGCAGTACTTC
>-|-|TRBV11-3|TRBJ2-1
CASSLGAQGQFF
TGTGCCAGCAGCTTAGGGGCCCAGGGGCAGTTCTTC
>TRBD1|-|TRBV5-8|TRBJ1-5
CASSVVRGGLNQPQHF
TGTGCCAGCAGCGTGGTGAGAGGGGGCCTAAATCAGCCCCAGCATTTT
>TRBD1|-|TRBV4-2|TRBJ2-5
CASSQGLDRGRPETQYF
TGTGCCAGCAGCCAAGGCTTGGACAGGGGGCGCCCAGAGACCCAGTACTTC
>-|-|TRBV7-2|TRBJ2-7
CASRNGPASYEQYF
TGTGCCAGCCGCAATGGGCCGGCCTCCTACGAGCAGTACTTC
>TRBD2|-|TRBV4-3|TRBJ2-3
CASSQEPPAGGITDTQYF
TGCGCCAGCAGCCAAGAACCCCCTGCGGGGGGGATCACAGATACGCAGTATTTT
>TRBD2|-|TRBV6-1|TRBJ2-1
CASSASGAYEQFF
TGTGCCAGCAGTGCTAGCGGGGCCTATGAGCAGTTCTTC
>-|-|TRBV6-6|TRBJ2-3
CATQVSVLRADTQYF
TGTGCCACCCAAGTGTCCGTCCTGCGGGCAGATACGCAGTATTTT
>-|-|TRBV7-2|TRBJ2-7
CASSLAAQGTYEQYF
TGTGCCAGCAGCTTAGCAGCTCAGGGGACCTACGAGCAGTACTTC
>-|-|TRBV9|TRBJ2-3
CASSATRGFTSTDTQYF
TGTGCCAGCAGCGCCACCCGGGGGTTCACTAGCACAGATACGCAGTATTTT
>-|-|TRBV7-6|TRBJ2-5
CASSLEDKETQYF
TGTGCCAGCAGCTTAGAGGACAAAGAGACCCAGTACTTC
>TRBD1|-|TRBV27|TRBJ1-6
CASSRKPGQGISLHF
TGTGCCAGCAGTCGAAAACCGGGACAGGGAATTTCTCTCCACTTT
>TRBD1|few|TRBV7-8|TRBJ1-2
CASSSDRGYGYTF
TGTGCCAGCAGCTCTGACAGGGGCTATGGCTACACCTTC
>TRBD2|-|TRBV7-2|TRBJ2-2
CASSPKGPVLAGIPGELFF
TGTGCCAGCAGCCCAAAGGGTCCTGTCCTAGCGGGGATCCCCGGGGAGCTGTTTTTT
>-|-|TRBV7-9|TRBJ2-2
CASSLENIRGELFF
TGTGCCAGCAGCTTAGAGAATATTCGGGGGGAGCTGTTTTTT
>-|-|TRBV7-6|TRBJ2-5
CASSLGSKETQYF
TGTGCCAGCAGCTTAGGTTCTAAAGAGACCCAGTACTTC